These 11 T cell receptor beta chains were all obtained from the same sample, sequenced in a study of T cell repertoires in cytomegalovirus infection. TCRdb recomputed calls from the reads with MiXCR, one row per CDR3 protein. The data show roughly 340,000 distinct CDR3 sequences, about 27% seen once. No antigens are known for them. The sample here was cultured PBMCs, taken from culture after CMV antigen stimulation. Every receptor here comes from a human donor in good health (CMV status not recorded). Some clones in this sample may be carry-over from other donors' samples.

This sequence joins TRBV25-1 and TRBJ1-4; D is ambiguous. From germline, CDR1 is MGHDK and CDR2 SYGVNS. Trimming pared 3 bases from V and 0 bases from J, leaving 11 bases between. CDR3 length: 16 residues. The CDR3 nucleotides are TGTGCCAGCAGTGACCCGGTGAGGGCAACTAATGAAAAACTGTTTTTT. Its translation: CASSDPVRATNEKLFF. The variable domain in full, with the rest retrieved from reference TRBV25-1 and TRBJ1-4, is EADIYQTPRYLVIGTGKKITLECSQTMGHDKMYWYQQDPGMELHLIHYSYGVNSTEKGDLSSESTVSRIRTEHFPLTLESARPSHTSQYLCASSDPVRATNEKLFFGSGTQLSVL.

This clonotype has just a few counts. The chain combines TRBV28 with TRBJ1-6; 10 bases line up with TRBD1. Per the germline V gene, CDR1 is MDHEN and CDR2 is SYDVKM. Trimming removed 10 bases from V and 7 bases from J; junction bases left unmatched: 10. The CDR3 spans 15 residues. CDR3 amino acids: CAIKRQGARNSPLHF. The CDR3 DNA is TGTGCCATCAAAAGACAGGGGGCTCGCAATTCACCCCTCCACTTT.

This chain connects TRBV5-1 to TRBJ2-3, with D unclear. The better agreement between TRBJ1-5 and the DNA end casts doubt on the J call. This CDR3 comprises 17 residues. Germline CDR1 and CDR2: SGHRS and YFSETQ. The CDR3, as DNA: TGCGCCAGCAGCGTGGCTGTTTCGATTATATCCACAGATACGCAGCATTTT. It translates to CASSVAVSIISTDTQHF.

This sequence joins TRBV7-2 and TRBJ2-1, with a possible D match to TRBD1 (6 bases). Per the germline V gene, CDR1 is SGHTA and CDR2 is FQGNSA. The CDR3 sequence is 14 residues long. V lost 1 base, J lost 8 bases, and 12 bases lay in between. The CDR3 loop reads CASSLDRVSYEQFF. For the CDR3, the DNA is TGTGCCAGCAGCTTAGACAGGGTGTCATATGAGCAGTTCTTC.

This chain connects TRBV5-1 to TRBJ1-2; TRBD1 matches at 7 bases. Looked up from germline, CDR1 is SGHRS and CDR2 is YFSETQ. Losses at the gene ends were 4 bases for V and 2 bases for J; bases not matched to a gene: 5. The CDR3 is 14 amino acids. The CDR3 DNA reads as TGCGCCAGCAGCCTAATACAGGGGAACTATGGCTACACCTTC. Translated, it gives CASSLIQGNYGYTF. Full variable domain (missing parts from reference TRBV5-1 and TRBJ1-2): KAGVTQTPRYLIKTRGQQVTLSCSPISGHRSVSWYQQTPGQGLQFLFEYFSETQRNKGNFPGRFSGRQFSNSRSEMNVSTLELGDSALYLCASSLIQGNYGYTFGSGTRLTVV.

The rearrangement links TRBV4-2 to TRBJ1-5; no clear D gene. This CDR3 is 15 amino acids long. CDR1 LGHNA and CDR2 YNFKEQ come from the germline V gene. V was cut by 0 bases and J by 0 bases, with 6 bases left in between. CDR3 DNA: TGTGCCAGCAGCCAAGAAAACTATAGCAATCAGCCCCAGCATTTT. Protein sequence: CASSQENYSNQPQHF.

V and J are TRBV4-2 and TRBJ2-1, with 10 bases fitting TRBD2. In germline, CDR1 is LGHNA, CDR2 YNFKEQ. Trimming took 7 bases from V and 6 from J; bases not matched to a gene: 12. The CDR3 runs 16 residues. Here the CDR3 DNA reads TGTGCCAGCACCCGGGAGCCTAGCGGGAGCGGCAATGAGCAGTTCTTC. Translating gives CASTREPSGSGNEQFF.

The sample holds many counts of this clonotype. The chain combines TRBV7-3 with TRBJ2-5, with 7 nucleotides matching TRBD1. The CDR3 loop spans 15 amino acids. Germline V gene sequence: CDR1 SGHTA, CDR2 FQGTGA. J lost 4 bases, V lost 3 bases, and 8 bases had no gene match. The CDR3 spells CASSLTSGGPETQYF. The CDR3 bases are TGTGCCAGCAGCTTGACTTCAGGGGGTCCAGAGACCCAGTACTTC. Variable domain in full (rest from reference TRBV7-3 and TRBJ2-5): GAGVSQTPSNKVTEKGKYVELRCDPISGHTALYWYRQSLGQGPEFLIYFQGTGAADDSGLPNDRFFAVRPEGSVSTLKIQRTERGDSAVYLCASSLTSGGPETQYFGPGTRLLVL.

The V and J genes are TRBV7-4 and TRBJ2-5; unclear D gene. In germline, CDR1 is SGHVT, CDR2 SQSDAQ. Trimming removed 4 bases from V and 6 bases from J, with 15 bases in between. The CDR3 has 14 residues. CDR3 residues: CASSSPSKRKTQYF. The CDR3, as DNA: TGTGCCAGCAGCTCCCCCTCGAAACGAAAGACCCAGTACTTC.

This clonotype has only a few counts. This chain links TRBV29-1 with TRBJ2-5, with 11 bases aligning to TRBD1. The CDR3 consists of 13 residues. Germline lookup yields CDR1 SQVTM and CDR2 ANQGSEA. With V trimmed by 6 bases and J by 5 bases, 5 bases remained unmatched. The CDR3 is CSVRTGGYETQYF. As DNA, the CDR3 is TGCAGCGTGCGGACAGGGGGCTATGAGACCCAGTACTTC. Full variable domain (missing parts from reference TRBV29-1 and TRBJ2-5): SAVISQKPSRDICQRGTSLTIQCQVDSQVTMMFWYRQQPGQSLTLIATANQGSEATYESGFVIDKFPISRPNLTFSTLTVSNMSPEDSSIYLCSVRTGGYETQYFGPGTRLLVL.

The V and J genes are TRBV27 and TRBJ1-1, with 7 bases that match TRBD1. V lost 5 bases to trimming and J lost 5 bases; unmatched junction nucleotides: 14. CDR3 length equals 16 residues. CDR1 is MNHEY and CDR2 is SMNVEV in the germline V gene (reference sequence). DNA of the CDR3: TGTGCCAGCAGTAAACAGGGGCCTGCTTGGGGGACTGAAGCTTTCTTT. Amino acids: CASSKQGPAWGTEAFF.